The source of this T cell receptor (beta chain) is a study of cytomegalovirus exposure and HLA in healthy donors. Findings and limits, study-wide: Listed as cytomegalovirus-associated were more than 150 TCR beta chains. Across donors, most TCRs were seen rarely, yet some public ones were widespread.

With regard to this clone: What it binds is not known.

Separate from the roughly 700-subject first cohort was the 120-subject validation cohort, to which the donors belonged. The CDR3 contains 12 residues. CDR1 is SNHLY and CDR2 is FYNNEI in the germline V gene. The V end was cut by 7 bases, the J end by 1 base, with 8 bases between. Assay: immunoSEQ multiplex PCR; the TCRdb copy retains only in-frame clones and omits some. This sample carries a few hundred thousand clones, roughly 83% of them seen once, and the ten largest clones take around 15%. The clonotype was recovered from a woman between 25 and 40 years old in good health and CMV-seropositive. The J gene is TRBJ2-7, the V gene TRBV2; D remains ambiguous. Sequenced sample: PBMCs. For the CDR3, the DNA is TGTGCCAGCACCTTCAGGTCCTACGAGCAGTACTTC. It yields the protein CASTFRSYEQYF.